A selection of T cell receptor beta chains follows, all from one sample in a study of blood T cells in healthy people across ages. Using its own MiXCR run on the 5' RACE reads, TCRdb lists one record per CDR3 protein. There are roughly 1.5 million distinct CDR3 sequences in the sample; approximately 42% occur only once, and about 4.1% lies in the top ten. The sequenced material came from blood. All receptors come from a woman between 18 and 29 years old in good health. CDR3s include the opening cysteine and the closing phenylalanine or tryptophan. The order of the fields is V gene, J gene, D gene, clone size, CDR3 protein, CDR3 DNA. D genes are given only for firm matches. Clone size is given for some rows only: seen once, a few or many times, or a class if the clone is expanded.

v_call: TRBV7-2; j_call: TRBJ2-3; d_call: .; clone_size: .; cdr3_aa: CASSETPFRTDTQYF; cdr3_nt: TGTGCCAGCAGCGAGACCCCTTTTCGCACAGATACGCAGTATTTT
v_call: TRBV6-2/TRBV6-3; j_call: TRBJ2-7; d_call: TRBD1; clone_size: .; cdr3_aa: CASSPGQGVFYEQYF; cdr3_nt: TGTGCCAGCAGCCCGGGACAGGGGGTCTTCTACGAGCAGTACTTC
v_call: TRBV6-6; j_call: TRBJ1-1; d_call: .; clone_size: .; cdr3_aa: CASSYLHTEAFF; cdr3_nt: TGTGCTAGCAGTTACTTACACACTGAAGCTTTCTTT
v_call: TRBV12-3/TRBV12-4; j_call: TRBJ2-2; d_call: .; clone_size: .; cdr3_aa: CASSFVGYTGELFF; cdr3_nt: TGTGCCAGCAGTTTTGTGGGGTACACCGGGGAGCTGTTTTTT
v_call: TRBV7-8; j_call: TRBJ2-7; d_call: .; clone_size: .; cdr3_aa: CASSESDDYEQYF; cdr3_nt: TGTGCCAGCAGCGAATCGGACGACTACGAGCAGTACTTC
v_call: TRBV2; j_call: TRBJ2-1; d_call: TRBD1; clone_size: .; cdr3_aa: CASSEPRQGVRDEQFF; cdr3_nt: TGTGCCAGCAGTGAACCCCGGCAGGGGGTGAGGGATGAGCAGTTCTTC
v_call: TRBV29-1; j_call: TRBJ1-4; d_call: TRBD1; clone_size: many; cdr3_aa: CSARPGQDEKLFF; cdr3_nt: TGCAGCGCCCGACCGGGACAGGATGAAAAACTGTTTTTT
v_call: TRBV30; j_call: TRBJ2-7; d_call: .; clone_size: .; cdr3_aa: CASGLYSYEQYF; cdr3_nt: TGTGCCTCTGGACTATACTCCTACGAGCAGTACTTC
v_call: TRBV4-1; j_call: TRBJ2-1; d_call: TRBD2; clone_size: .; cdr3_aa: CASSQETSVYNEQFF; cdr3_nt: TGCGCCAGCAGCCAAGAAACTAGCGTATACAATGAGCAGTTCTTC
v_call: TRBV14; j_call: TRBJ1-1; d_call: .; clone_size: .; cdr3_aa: CASSQVMGRGEAFF; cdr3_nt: TGTGCCAGCAGCCAAGTGATGGGGCGCGGTGAAGCTTTCTTT
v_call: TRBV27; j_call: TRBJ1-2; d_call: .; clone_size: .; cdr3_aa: CASSFGVQVNPYGYTF; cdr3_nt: TGTGCCAGCAGTTTTGGGGTGCAGGTTAATCCCTATGGCTACACCTTC
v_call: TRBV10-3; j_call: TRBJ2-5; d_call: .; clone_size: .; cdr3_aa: CAISESRGQETQYF; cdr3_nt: TGTGCCATCAGTGAGTCAAGGGGTCAAGAGACCCAGTACTTC
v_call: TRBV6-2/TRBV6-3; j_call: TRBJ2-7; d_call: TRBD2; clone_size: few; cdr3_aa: CASSPSLAAEQYF; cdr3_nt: TGTGCCAGCAGCCCCTCTCTAGCGGCGGAGCAGTACTTC
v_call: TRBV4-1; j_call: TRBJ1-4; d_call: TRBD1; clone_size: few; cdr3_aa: CASSQPYRGSNEKLFF; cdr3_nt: TGCGCCAGCAGCCAACCTTACAGGGGTTCTAATGAAAAACTGTTTTTT
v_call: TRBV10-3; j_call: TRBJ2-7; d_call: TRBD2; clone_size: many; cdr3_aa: CAISDLTSAYEQYF; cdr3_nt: TGTGCCATCAGTGACCTGACTAGCGCCTACGAGCAGTACTTC
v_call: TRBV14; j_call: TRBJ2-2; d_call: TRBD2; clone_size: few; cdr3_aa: CASSQRTSSTGELFF; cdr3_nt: TGTGCCAGCAGCCAAAGGACTAGCAGCACCGGGGAGCTGTTTTTT
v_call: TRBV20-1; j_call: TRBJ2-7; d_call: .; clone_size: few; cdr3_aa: CSARDQISYEQYF; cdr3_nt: TGCAGTGCTAGAGACCAGATATCCTACGAGCAGTACTTC
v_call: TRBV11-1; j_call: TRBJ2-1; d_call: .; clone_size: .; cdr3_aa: CASSFERAMGNEQFF; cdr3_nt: TGTGCCAGCAGCTTTGAGCGGGCGATGGGTAATGAGCAGTTCTTC
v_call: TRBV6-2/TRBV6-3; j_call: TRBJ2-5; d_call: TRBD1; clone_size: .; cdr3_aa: CASSYGRGLVETQYF; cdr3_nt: TGTGCCAGCAGTTACGGCAGGGGGCTGGTGGAGACCCAGTACTTC
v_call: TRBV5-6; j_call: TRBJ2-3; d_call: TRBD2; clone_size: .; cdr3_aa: CASSLFLAGATDTQYF; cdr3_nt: TGTGCCAGCAGCTTGTTTCTAGCGGGAGCCACAGATACGCAGTATTTT
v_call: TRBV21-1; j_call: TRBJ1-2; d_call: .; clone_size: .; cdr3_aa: CVSSIQPGIVKGYTF; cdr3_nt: TGTGTCAGCAGCATCCAGCCAGGGATTGTTAAGGGCTACACCTTC
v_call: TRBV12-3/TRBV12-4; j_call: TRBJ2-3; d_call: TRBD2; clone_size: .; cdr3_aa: CASSPGLAGAPRRGTQYF; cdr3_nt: TGTGCCAGCAGCCCTGGACTAGCGGGAGCCCCTCGGCGCGGTACGCAGTATTTT
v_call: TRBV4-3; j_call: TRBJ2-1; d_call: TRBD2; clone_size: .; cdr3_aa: CASSQDLAGASDNEQFF; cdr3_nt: TGCGCCAGCAGCCAAGATCTTGCGGGAGCCTCGGACAATGAGCAGTTCTTC
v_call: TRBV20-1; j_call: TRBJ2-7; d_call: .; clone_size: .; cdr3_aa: CSASGFSYEQYF; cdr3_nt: TGCAGTGCTAGCGGGTTCTCCTACGAGCAGTACTTC
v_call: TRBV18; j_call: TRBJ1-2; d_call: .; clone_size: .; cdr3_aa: CASSASRGAHYGYTF; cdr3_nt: TGTGCCAGCTCAGCGTCTCGGGGCGCGCACTATGGCTACACCTTC
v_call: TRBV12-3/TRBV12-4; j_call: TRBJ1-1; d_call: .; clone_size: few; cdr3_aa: CASSLGRVRGTEAFF; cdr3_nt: TGTGCCAGCAGTTTAGGTCGGGTTAGGGGCACTGAAGCTTTCTTT
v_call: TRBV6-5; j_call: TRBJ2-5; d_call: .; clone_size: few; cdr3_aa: CASSPPGVETQYF; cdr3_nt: TGTGCCAGCAGTCCACCAGGGGTGGAGACCCAGTACTTC
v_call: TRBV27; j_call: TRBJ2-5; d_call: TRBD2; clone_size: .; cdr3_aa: CASSPRFSGGPLGQETQYF; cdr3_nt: TGTGCCAGCAGTCCCCGGTTTTCGGGAGGGCCTTTAGGTCAAGAGACCCAGTACTTC
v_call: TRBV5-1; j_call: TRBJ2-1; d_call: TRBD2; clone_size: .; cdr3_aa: CASSPGGAVSSYNEQFF; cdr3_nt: TGCGCCAGCAGCCCGGGAGGCGCAGTGAGCTCCTACAATGAGCAGTTCTTC